This T cell receptor beta chain derives from a study of cytomegalovirus exposure and HLA in healthy donors. A multiplex PCR was run with 60 Vbeta primers and 13 Jbeta primers. TCRdb's table, derived via immunoSEQ multiplex PCR, lists solely in-frame clones and lacks some. The sample carries under 150,000 clones, 75% to 85% recorded once. Trimming took off 1 base at V and 3 bases at J, with 15 bases between the two ends. CDR3 size: 16 residues. CDR1 and CDR2 (germline): SEHNR, FQNEAQ (reference sequence). V usage is TRBV7-9 and J usage is TRBJ1-1; perhaps TRBD1 as D (5 bases). Sequenced input: PBMCs. This TCR derives from a woman aged 40-49 years in good health and CMV-seropositive. The CDR3 region is CASSLDVQPGDTEAFF. Written as DNA, the CDR3 is TGTGCCAGCAGCTTAGATGTGCAGCCGGGGGACACTGAAGCTTTCTTT.